The 30 T cell receptor beta chains in this list originate from one sample, sequenced in a study of blood T cell repertoires in COVID-19. The repertoire was sequenced with immunoSEQ multiplex PCR; TCRdb's copy has only in-frame clones and lacks some. This sample has fewer than 500,000 clones; around 90% occur once, and the top ten carry approximately 2%. The sequencing sample was made of PBMCs or T cells enriched from blood (not recorded which). These receptors all come from a woman in her late teens or twenties with acute COVID-19.

This chain connects TRBV3-1 (or the pseudogene TRBV3-2) to TRBJ1-1; tentative D call: TRBD1 (5 bases). The CDR3 extends over 12 amino acids. V dropped 3 bases and J dropped 7 bases, with 9 bases sitting between them. Germline V lookup: CDR1 LGHDT, CDR2 YNNKEL (reference sequence). The CDR3 DNA sequence: TGTGCCAGCAGCCAGGGACTGAATGAAGCTTTCTTT. This gives the protein CASSQGLNEAFF.

The V and J genes are TRBV7-9 and TRBJ2-7, with 9 bases matching TRBD1. The CDR3 consists of 15 residues. Germline CDR1 and CDR2: SEHNR and FQNEAQ (reference sequence). The ends lost 5 bases at V and 4 bases at J; junction bases unmatched: 9. The CDR3 sequence is CASSQSLGQGYEQYF. CDR3 DNA: TGTGCCAGCAGCCAGAGCCTGGGACAGGGATACGAGCAGTACTTC. The full variable domain, completed using reference TRBV7-9 and TRBJ2-7, is DTGVSQNPRHKITKRGQNVTFRCDPISEHNRLYWYRQTLGQGPEFLTYFQNEAQLEKSRLLSDRFSAERPKGSFSTLEIQRTEQGDSAMYLCASSQSLGQGYEQYFGPGTRLTVT.

This clone appeared a single time. The chain carries TRBV5-1 and TRBJ2-1; the match to TRBD1 covers 11 bases. The CDR3 covers 14 residues. Germline V gives CDR1 SGHRS, CDR2 YFSETQ. Germline trimming cut 4 bases from V and 8 bases from J; bases unmatched to any gene: 5. As DNA, the CDR3 is TGCGCCAGCAGCCTCGGACAGGGGGCCCATGAGCAGTTCTTC. Translating it yields CASSLGQGAHEQFF.

The chain is built from TRBV9 and TRBJ2-3; D ambiguous. From germline, CDR1 is SGDLS and CDR2 YYNGEE. With 0 bases removed from V and 3 bases from J, the gap between germline ends came to 8 bases. The CDR3 is 14 residues long. CDR3 protein: CASSVVTETDTQYF. CDR3 nucleotides: TGTGCCAGCAGCGTAGTTACAGAGACAGATACGCAGTATTTT.

The chain employs TRBV29-1 and TRBJ2-2; a weak D match, TRBD1 (5 bases). The CDR3 has 14 amino acids. Trimming left V 5 bases short and J 0 bases short, with 10 bases between. CDR1 and CDR2 (germline): SQVTM, ANQGSEA. The CDR3 nucleotides read TGCAGCGTTAGGTCAGGGTCGAACACCGGGGAGCTGTTTTTT. Translating gives CSVRSGSNTGELFF.

The chain uses TRBV5-4 and TRBJ1-6; weak D call: TRBD1 (6 bases). The CDR3 consists of 17 residues. Germline assignment: CDR1 SGHNT and CDR2 YYREEE (reference sequence). The V gene lost 2 bases and the J gene lost 7 bases, with 19 bases spanning the gap. CDR3 nucleotides: TGTGCCAGCAGCTTATGGGTCGAAACAGGGATGAATTCACCCCTCCACTTT. Translated, it gives CASSLWVETGMNSPLHF.

This clone has a handful of counts. The chain links TRBV11-2 to TRBJ1-6; tentative D call: TRBD1 (5 bases). The CDR3 consists of 17 residues. Germline assignment: CDR1 SGHAT and CDR2 FQNNGV. Trimming left V 9 bases short and J 0 bases short, with 18 bases between. The DNA of the CDR3 is TGTGCCAGTGGGGCGGGGCTGCTGAGCTCCTATAATTCACCCCTCCACTTT. Translation gives CASGAGLLSSYNSPLHF.

This clone is a singleton in its sample. The chain carries TRBV6-5 and TRBJ2-2, with D perhaps TRBD2 (6 bases). V shed 6 bases and J shed 6 bases, with 11 bases lying between them. CDR1 is MNHEY and CDR2 is SVGAGI in the germline V gene. The CDR3 is 13 amino acids. CDR3 nucleotide sequence: TGTGCCAGCAGCACGTGGGAGGCCGGGGAGCTGTTTTTT. As protein: CASSTWEAGELFF.

The J gene is TRBJ2-1, the V gene TRBV4-1; 12 nucleotides align to TRBD2. Germline V gene sequence: CDR1 MGHRA, CDR2 YSYEKL. The ends lost 1 base at V and 15 bases at J; junction bases unmatched: 7. This CDR3 has 14 residues. The CDR3 reads CASSQALAGGMRFF. For the CDR3, the DNA is TGCGCCAGCAGCCAAGCACTAGCGGGGGGAATGCGGTTCTTC.

On this clone itself: This same CDR3 is encoded by further DNA sequences in the sample. This chain's CDR3 is CAWSGLAKNIQYF. The DNA for the CDR3 is TGTGCCTGGTCGGGGTTAGCCAAAAACATTCAGTACTTC. The chain has TRBV30 and TRBJ2-4, with D perhaps matching TRBD2 (5 bases). The CDR3 is 13 amino acids. V gave up 5 bases and J gave up 0 bases, with 8 bases separating them. The germline V gene has CDR1 GTSNPN and CDR2 SVGIG (reference sequence).

In nucleotides, the CDR3 is TGTGCCAGCAGCCAAGGGGTAGCGGGAGTGATGTGGAATGAGCAGTTCTTC. This gives the protein CASSQGVAGVMWNEQFF. This sequence joins TRBV14 and TRBJ2-1; 9 bases agree with TRBD2. The CDR3 contains 17 residues. Germline V CDR1 and CDR2: SGHDN, FVKESK. V lost 1 base to trimming and J lost 7 bases; unmatched junction nucleotides: 11. Together with reference TRBV14 and TRBJ2-1, the CDR3 gives the full variable domain: EAGVTQFPSHSVIEKGQTVTLRCDPISGHDNLYWYRRVMGKEIKFLLHFVKESKQDESGMPNNRFLAERTGGTYSTLKVQPAELEDSGVYFCASSQGVAGVMWNEQFFGPGTRLTVL.

DNA for the CDR3: TGTGCCAGCAGTCACCCCAGGGAAACCCTCAATCAGCCCCAGCATTTT. Protein sequence: CASSHPRETLNQPQHF. The genes are TRBV7-9 and TRBJ1-5; D is possibly TRBD1 (5 bases). Trimming removed 6 bases from V and 3 bases from J, with 18 bases in between. This CDR3 contains 16 residues. CDR1 and CDR2 from the germline V gene are SEHNR and FQNEAQ (reference sequence).

The chain links TRBV20-1 to TRBJ2-1; 8 bases match TRBD2. Trimming removed 3 bases from V and 13 bases from J; junction bases left unmatched: 5. CDR1 DFQATT and CDR2 SNEGSKA come from the germline V gene (reference sequence). The CDR3 has 11 amino acids. CDR3 DNA: TGCAGTGCTAGCACTAGCGGAACCCAGTTCTTC. Translation gives CSASTSGTQFF.

About this clone itself: The same CDR3 also results from other DNA sequences found in this sample. The chain couples TRBV3-1 (or the pseudogene TRBV3-2) to TRBJ2-7; TRBD1 might be the D (5 bases). Germline CDR1 reads LGHDT; CDR2 reads YNNKEL (reference sequence). Trimming stripped 1 base from V and 4 bases from J, with 5 bases between. This CDR3 is built from 12 residues. CDR3 sequence (DNA): TGTGCCAGCAGCCAAGCAGGGTACGAGCAGTACTTC. Translating gives CASSQAGYEQYF.

The chain employs TRBV19 and TRBJ1-2, with D possibly being TRBD1 (6 bases). The CDR3 is 17 residues long. The V end lost 5 bases, the J end lost 0 bases, and 19 bases lay between the germline ends. In germline, CDR1 is LNHDA, CDR2 SQIVND (reference sequence). CDR3 protein: CASSATGTRKTNYGYTF. CDR3 in DNA: TGTGCCAGTAGTGCTACCGGGACAAGGAAGACTAACTATGGCTACACCTTC. Full variable domain (remainder filled in from reference TRBV19 and TRBJ1-2): DGGITQSPKYLFRKEGQNVTLSCEQNLNHDAMYWYRQDPGQGLRLIYYSQIVNDFQKGDIAEGYSVSREKKESFPLTVTSAQKNPTAFYLCASSATGTRKTNYGYTFGSGTRLTVV.

The chain has TRBV6-5 and TRBJ1-2; 9 positions agree with TRBD1. Per germline, CDR1 MNHEY and CDR2 SVGAGI. Losses at the gene ends were 3 bases for V and 8 bases for J; bases not matched to a gene: 4. The CDR3 has 13 residues. This CDR3 reads CASSYGTGPGYTF. For the CDR3, the DNA is TGTGCCAGCAGTTATGGGACAGGGCCCGGCTACACCTTC.

A word on this clone: The same CDR3 also results from other DNA sequences found in this sample. V usage is TRBV7-2 and J usage is TRBJ1-5; the D is unclear. V shed 2 bases and J shed 2 bases, with 7 bases lying between them. The length of the CDR3 is 14 residues. Germline V CDR1 and CDR2: SGHTA, FQGNSA. The CDR3: CASSLIGGNQPQHF. Written as DNA, the CDR3 is TGTGCCAGCAGCTTAATTGGAGGCAATCAGCCCCAGCATTTT.

V usage is TRBV5-4 and J usage is TRBJ2-1, with D maybe TRBD2 (5 bases). CDR1 and CDR2 (germline): SGHNT, YYREEE (reference sequence). V shed 4 bases and J shed 9 bases, with 14 bases lying between them. There are 13 residues in the CDR3. This CDR3 reads CASSRDYFGEQFF. As DNA, the CDR3 is TGTGCCAGCAGCCGAGACTACTTCGGTGAGCAGTTCTTC.

The chain has TRBV7-3 and TRBJ2-5, with 10 bases that match TRBD2. Germline V CDR1 and CDR2: SGHTA, FQGTGA. V shed 5 bases, J shed 5 bases, and the junction held 8 bases outside the gene matches. This CDR3 has 15 amino acids. The chain's CDR3 is CASSLSGGPRETQYF. As DNA, the CDR3 is TGTGCCAGCAGCCTTAGCGGGGGGCCGCGGGAGACCCAGTACTTC.

The rearrangement links TRBV11-3 to TRBJ1-1, with 8 nucleotides matching TRBD1. The CDR3 is made up of 13 amino acids. V shed 2 bases and J 5 bases; nucleotides not matched to a gene: 1. Germline V gene lookup returns CDR1 SGHNT and CDR2 YENEEA. As DNA, the CDR3 is TGTGCCAGCAGCTTACAGGGGGCAACTGAAGCTTTCTTT. As protein: CASSLQGATEAFF.

The V call is TRBV9, the J call TRBJ2-2, with D tentatively TRBD2 (6 bases). CDR3 size: 16 residues. V was pared by 0 bases and J by 7 bases, with 16 bases between. Germline CDR1 is SGDLS and CDR2 is YYNGEE. CDR3 sequence reads: CASSVVEGRSGGELFF. Written as DNA, the CDR3 is TGTGCCAGCAGCGTAGTGGAGGGGCGATCTGGCGGGGAGCTGTTTTTT.

CDR3 in DNA: TGTGCCAGTAGTATAAGGGGACTCACAGATACGCAGTATTTT. Translated, it gives CASSIRGLTDTQYF. This chain links TRBV19 with TRBJ2-3, with D possibly TRBD2 on 6 matching bases. CDR1 and CDR2 (germline): LNHDA, SQIVND (reference sequence). The V end was cut by 2 bases, the J end by 2 bases, with 8 bases between. The CDR3 is made up of 14 amino acids.

The chain couples TRBV2 to TRBJ1-1; no reliable D call. Germline lookup yields CDR1 SNHLY and CDR2 FYNNEI. This CDR3 comprises 12 residues. The V gene lost 2 bases and the J gene lost 9 bases, with 10 bases spanning the gap. CDR3 region: CASSESLQQAFF. The CDR3 DNA reads as TGTGCCAGCAGTGAATCCCTACAGCAAGCTTTCTTT.

V is TRBV7-8 and J is TRBJ2-6; D call uncertain. CDR3 size: 16 residues. In germline, CDR1 is SGHVS, CDR2 FQNEAQ. V lost 4 bases to trimming and J lost 1 base, with 11 bases between them. The CDR3 region is CASSSRVPSGANVLTF. The CDR3 DNA follows: TGTGCCAGCAGCTCTCGGGTACCTTCTGGGGCCAACGTCCTGACTTTC.

This clone occurred once. The rearrangement links TRBV28 to TRBJ2-1; the D gene is possibly TRBD2 (5 bases). V was pared by 10 bases and J by 2 bases, with 15 bases between. The CDR3 consists of 14 residues. Germline CDR1 is MDHEN and CDR2 is SYDVKM. CDR3 DNA: TGTGCCATTGGAAGACTATCCCCCTACAATGAGCAGTTCTTC. Translated: CAIGRLSPYNEQFF.

The J gene is TRBJ2-1, the V gene TRBV29-1, with 7 nucleotides matching TRBD2. The CDR3 runs to 14 residues. Germline V gives CDR1 SQVTM, CDR2 ANQGSEA. V trimming: 7 bases; J trimming: 4 bases; junction bases outside the gene matches: 10. The CDR3 loop reads CSAPAWEGYNEQFF. The CDR3 bases are TGCAGCGCCCCAGCATGGGAGGGATACAATGAGCAGTTCTTC.

The chain carries TRBV19 and TRBJ2-7, with D maybe TRBD1 (5 bases). The CDR3 has 16 residues. V lost 4 bases, J lost 3 bases, and 19 bases lay in between. The germline V gene encodes CDR1 LNHDA and CDR2 SQIVND (reference sequence). The CDR3 here is CASSNSLLLQGYEQYF. For the CDR3, the DNA is TGTGCCAGTAGTAACTCCCTACTGCTCCAGGGCTACGAGCAGTACTTC.

The chain has TRBV6-5 and TRBJ2-1; 8 bases are shared with TRBD1. The ends lost 6 bases at V and 6 bases at J; junction bases unmatched: 4. The CDR3 spans 13 residues. Germline V lookup: CDR1 MNHEY, CDR2 SVGAGI. CDR3 bases: TGTGCCAGCAGACAGGGGGAAGGCAATGAGCAGTTCTTC. Translating it yields CASRQGEGNEQFF.

V is TRBV12-5 and J is TRBJ1-1, with 7 bases fitting TRBD1. Germline V gene sequence: CDR1 LGHNT, CDR2 FRNRAP. The length of the CDR3 is 15 residues. The junction had 2 bases not matched to a gene; V was cut back by 1 base and J by 0 bases. This chain's CDR3 is CASGLGQGLNTEAFF. CDR3 nucleotide sequence: TGTGCTAGTGGTTTGGGACAGGGATTGAACACTGAAGCTTTCTTT.

J is TRBJ1-2 and V is TRBV29-1; 7 bases map to TRBD1. The CDR3 is made up of 11 amino acids. V lost 7 bases and J lost 5; bases outside the gene matches: 4. Germline V gives CDR1 SQVTM, CDR2 ANQGSEA. The CDR3 loop reads CSAPGQYGYTF. In DNA, the CDR3 is TGCAGCGCTCCGGGACAGTATGGCTACACCTTC.